A single sample gave rise to the 21 T cell receptor beta chains below, sequenced in a study of regulatory T cells in long-lasting Graves disease. CDR3 regions were amplified by Arm-PCR using iRepertoire HTBI primers to build TCR beta libraries. TCRdb used MiXCR to reprocess the multiplex PCR reads, holding one entry per CDR3 protein. The sample has 400,000 to 500,000 distinct CDR3 sequences, about 14% seen once. Time point specified: newly diagnosed GD, antithyroid drugs for less than 3 months. RNA isolated from PBMCs was used to make the TCR library. This sample also belongs to another study, concerning T cells in Graves' hyperthyroidism and ophthalmopathy.

Specimen: peripheral blood mononuclear cells (PBMCs), collected at new diagnosis, from a patient treated with antithyroid drugs. The receptors shown here come from a woman in her forties or fifties with Graves disease.

This clonotype came up many times. V gene TRBV7-8 combines with J gene TRBJ2-2; the D gene is possibly TRBD2 (6 bases). CDR1 SGHVS and CDR2 FQNEAQ come from the germline V gene. Trimming removed 4 bases from V and 7 bases from J, with 16 bases in between. The CDR3 runs 15 residues. DNA of the CDR3: TGTGCCAGCAGCTCTCTCGGAGGGAAGAACGGGGAGCTGTTTTTT. Protein product: CASSSLGGKNGELFF.

This clonotype was observed many times. This sequence joins TRBV20-1 and TRBJ2-1, with 7 bases aligning to TRBD2. The V and J ends lost 0 bases and 4 bases, in that order; junction bases with no gene match: 12. This CDR3 region has 17 residues. Looked up from germline, CDR1 is DFQATT and CDR2 is SNEGSKA (reference sequence). The CDR3 DNA is TGCAGTGCTAGAGAGATGGCGGGAGCGCAACAATACAATGAGCAGTTCTTC. This gives the protein CSAREMAGAQQYNEQFF.

The table lists this clonotype with many counts. A far larger clone is just one base off, so this is likely a read error. The genes are TRBV2 and TRBJ1-5, with TRBD1 identical over 7 bases. CDR1 is SNHLY and CDR2 is FYNNEI in the germline V gene. The CDR3 contains 14 residues. V gave up 3 bases and J gave up 2 bases; unmatched junction bases: 1. CDR3 DNA: TGTGCCAGCAGTGAGGGGACAGGCAATCAGCCCCAGCATTTT. Translated, it gives CASSEGTGNQPQHF.

This clonotype was counted a few times. This chain uses TRBV6-1 with TRBJ2-3, with a possible D match to TRBD1 (6 bases). The CDR3 loop spans 14 amino acids. Germline loops: CDR1 MNHNS, CDR2 SASEGT. Trimming took 8 bases from V and 6 from J, leaving 18 bases between them. CDR3 coding DNA: TGTGCCAGCTCCAGGGGACGGGCAGGGGATACGCAGTATTTT. Translating gives CASSRGRAGDTQYF.

This clonotype was recorded a few times. The chain combines TRBV28 with TRBJ1-2; a possible D gene is TRBD1 (6 bases). Germline CDR1 reads MDHEN; CDR2 reads SYDVKM. The CDR3 has 14 amino acids. The germline V and J ends were trimmed by 6 bases and 1 base, with 12 bases remaining between them. CDR3 sequence (DNA): TGTGCCAGCAGGGACAGCCGTTTTAACTATGGCTACACCTTC. It codes for CASRDSRFNYGYTF.

This clonotype was counted many times. V gene TRBV30 combines with J gene TRBJ1-2; TRBD1 agrees at 7 bases. Germline V gives CDR1 GTSNPN, CDR2 SVGIG (reference sequence). The CDR3 covers 13 residues. The V segment lost 0 bases and the J segment 8 bases; nucleotides outside the gene matches: 6. The CDR3 DNA reads as TGTGCCTGGAGTGTACAAGGGGGCTACGGCTACACCTTC. Its translation: CAWSVQGGYGYTF.

This clonotype has at least ten counts. The chain joins TRBV5-1 to TRBJ2-4; TRBD1 agrees at 8 bases. Losses at the gene ends were 3 bases for V and 7 bases for J; bases not matched to a gene: 12. The CDR3 is 16 residues long. The germline V gene has CDR1 SGHRS and CDR2 YFSETQ. CDR3 sequence: CASSSLDRARRNIQYF. The CDR3 bases are TGCGCCAGCAGCTCCCTGGACAGGGCTAGGAGGAACATTCAGTACTTC.

The gene calls are TRBV7-2 and TRBJ2-2, with TRBD2 matching over 7 bases. The CDR3 has 17 amino acids. The germline V gene encodes CDR1 SGHTA and CDR2 FQGNSA. V lost 2 bases and J lost 7; bases outside the gene matches: 13. The DNA for the CDR3 is TGTGCCAGCAGCTTATATGGGGGGGGAGTCTTCCACGGGGAGCTGTTTTTT. This sequence encodes CASSLYGGGVFHGELFF.

This clonotype has ten or more counts. This rearrangement joins TRBV12-3 or TRBV12-4 to TRBJ2-7, with 9 bases lining up with TRBD1. V lost 6 bases to trimming and J lost 5 bases; unmatched junction nucleotides: 5. The CDR3 covers 13 residues. CDR3 amino acids: CASRRGQGDEQYF. DNA for the CDR3: TGTGCCAGCAGACGGGGACAGGGCGACGAGCAGTACTTC.

This clonotype was recorded many times. This chain joins TRBV28 and TRBJ2-7; D might be TRBD1 (5 bases). The V end was cut by 6 bases, the J end by 7 bases, with 25 bases between. Germline CDR1 is MDHEN and CDR2 is SYDVKM. The CDR3 covers 16 residues. For the CDR3, the DNA is TGTGCCAGCAGATCCTTTGTCCCTGGGGCTACGGATGAGCAGTACTTC. It encodes CASRSFVPGATDEQYF.

This clonotype has only a few counts. This chain uses TRBV12-3 or TRBV12-4 with TRBJ1-6, with D possibly TRBD1 on 6 matching bases. Between the trimmed V and J ends, which lost 6 bases and 7 bases, there was a span of 16 bases. The length of the CDR3 is 15 residues. The CDR3 region has the DNA TGTGCCAGCAGCTTCGGACAGTTACTGAATTCACCCCTCCACTTT. Residues: CASSFGQLLNSPLHF.

V usage is TRBV6-5 and J usage is TRBJ2-1; 8 positions match TRBD2. The germline V gene encodes CDR1 MNHEY and CDR2 SVGAGI. The V segment lost 4 bases and the J segment 2 bases; nucleotides outside the gene matches: 7. The CDR3 is 16 amino acids. The CDR3: CASSSLRGAPYNEQFF. The CDR3 DNA follows: TGTGCCAGCAGTTCCCTGCGGGGGGCTCCCTACAATGAGCAGTTCTTC.

This clonotype was detected many times. V and J are TRBV28 and TRBJ2-1; tentative D call: TRBD2 (7 bases). Trimming removed 2 bases at V and 7 bases at J, with 15 bases between. CDR3 length: 15 residues. The germline gives CDR1 MDHEN, CDR2 SYDVKM. Here the CDR3 reads CASSLGGGVWNEQFF. The DNA of the CDR3 is TGTGCCAGCAGTTTAGGAGGGGGGGTTTGGAATGAGCAGTTCTTC.

This clonotype was detected many times. The rearrangement joins TRBV13 to TRBJ1-1; a possible D gene is TRBD1 (5 bases). The CDR3 contains 13 residues. Trimming removed 5 bases at V and 0 bases at J, with 7 bases between. Germline V CDR1 and CDR2: PRHDT, FYEKMQ (reference sequence). The CDR3 region has the DNA TGTGCCAGCAGCACGACAGTGAACACTGAAGCTTTCTTT. Its protein is CASSTTVNTEAFF.

The chain combines TRBV20-1 with TRBJ1-2, with 8 bases matching TRBD1. CDR1 is DFQATT, CDR2 SNEGSKA, per germline (reference sequence). V dropped 6 bases and J dropped 8; count of bases not matched to a gene: 14. The CDR3 covers 14 residues. The CDR3 sequence: CSAPGQGASRGYTF. The CDR3 DNA is TGCAGTGCCCCGGGGCAGGGGGCGTCTCGAGGCTACACCTTC.

DNA of the CDR3: TGCGCCAGCAGCCAACTTGACAGGTCCCACATGTCTGGCTACACCTTC. This translates into CASSQLDRSHMSGYTF. The chain links TRBV4-1 to TRBJ1-2, with a possible D match to TRBD1 (6 bases). V was trimmed by 2 bases and J by 7 bases, leaving 20 bases between them. This CDR3 contains 16 residues. Germline CDR1 reads MGHRA; CDR2 reads YSYEKL.

The chain has TRBV3-1 and TRBJ2-1, with TRBD1 identical over 12 bases. The V segment lost 2 bases and the J segment 9 bases; nucleotides outside the gene matches: 5. CDR3 length: 15 residues. Germline CDR1 and CDR2: LGHDT and YNNKEL (reference sequence). The CDR3 sequence: CASSQRDRGRGEQFF. DNA of the CDR3: TGTGCCAGCAGCCAAAGGGACAGGGGGCGCGGTGAGCAGTTCTTC.

Regarding this clonotype: It may be a read error: a sequence one base away is much more abundant. The rearrangement joins TRBV11-2 to TRBJ2-1; possible D gene TRBD2, 6 bases. In germline, CDR1 is SGHAT, CDR2 FQNNGV. The CDR3 covers 22 residues. CDR3 region: CASSRPSKPTRASASSYNGQFF. CDR3 coding DNA: TGTGCCAGCAGCCGACCATCGAAACCTACCCGGGCTAGCGCAAGCTCCTACAATGGGCAGTTCTTC.

This clonotype turned up a few times. CDR3 residues: CASSLGPEAGIGTGELFF. The CDR3 DNA sequence: TGTGCCAGCAGCTTAGGGCCGGAGGCGGGGATAGGCACCGGGGAGCTGTTTTTT. The chain employs TRBV13 and TRBJ2-2; D might be TRBD2 (6 bases). V was clipped by 0 bases and J by 4 bases, with 18 bases between them. The CDR3 length is 18 residues. CDR1 and CDR2 from the germline V gene are PRHDT and FYEKMQ (reference sequence).

This clonotype was detected ten times or more. The CDR3 nucleotides are TGTGCCAGCAGTTACTCGCGACAGGGCCTCGAGCAGTACTTC. Its protein product is CASSYSRQGLEQYF. The genes are TRBV6-5 and TRBJ2-7; the match to TRBD1 covers 7 bases. Germline trimming cut 0 bases from V and 6 bases from J; bases unmatched to any gene: 5. Looked up from germline, CDR1 is MNHEY and CDR2 is SVGAGI. There are 14 residues in the CDR3.

V is TRBV11-2 and J is TRBJ2-3; 9 nucleotides align to TRBD2. CDR1 is SGHAT, CDR2 FQNNGV, per germline. The CDR3 has 16 residues. V trimming: 3 bases; J trimming: 2 bases; junction bases outside the gene matches: 6. The CDR3, as DNA: TGTGCCAGCAGCTTGAATAGCGGGAGTTCCACAGATACGCAGTATTTT. It specifies CASSLNSGSSTDTQYF.